Listed here is a single TCR beta chain. Its specificity is unknown. CD45RO negativity and positive selection for CCR7 defined naive CD8 cells, a population that excluded terminally differentiated effector memory CD45RA+ cells. CDR1 and CDR2 from the germline V gene are MNHEY and SMNVEV (reference sequence). The CDR3 is 14 residues long. V was trimmed by 4 bases and J by 0 bases, leaving 10 bases between them. Sequenced by immunoSEQ multiplex PCR; TCRdb stores in-frame clones only, minus some. The sample has over 2 million clones, less than 95% seen once. The data were taken from a study of shared clonotypes between healthy human individuals. Study-wide points: On the whole, naive subsets had larger estimated richness than memory subsets had. Lower generation probabilities were found for non-shared clonotypes than for those shared by all four donors.

The sample taken for sequencing was naive CD8+ T cells sorted from blood. The chain uses TRBV27 and TRBJ2-7; no definite D call. The clonotype was recovered from a man between 18 and 35 years old in good health. CDR3 protein: CASSSAGLSYEQYF. DNA of the CDR3: TGTGCCAGCAGTTCGGCAGGTCTCTCCTACGAGCAGTACTTC.